A selection of T cell receptor beta chains follows, all from one sample in a study of shared clonotypes between healthy human individuals. Data came from immunoSEQ multiplex PCR; TCRdb stores just in-frame clones and leaves some out. The data show around 2,000,000 clones, approximately 94% seen once. Sequenced material: naive CD8+ T cells sorted from blood. These receptors originate from a man between 18 and 29 years old in good health. CDR3s leave out the opening cysteine and the closing phenylalanine or tryptophan. Rows may omit the clone size; those that give it use once, few, many or a size class.

CDR3: AWGDSLWGTEAF
size: once
J: TRBJ1-1
V: TRBV30

CDR3: ASSQSRGGGATNEKLF
size: -
J: TRBJ1-4
V: TRBV4-3

CDR3: ASSPPVGIRF
size: -
J: TRBJ2-1
V: TRBV11-2

CDR3: ASSIAGLYSNQPQH
size: once
J: TRBJ1-5
V: TRBV19

CDR3: ASSQVGGGTDTQY
size: once
J: TRBJ2-3
V: TRBV4-1

CDR3: ASSQGEYYGYT
size: -
J: TRBJ1-2
V: TRBV4-1

CDR3: ASTSPGYGTGELF
size: -
J: TRBJ2-2
V: TRBV28

CDR3: AWVGDRGSNNEQF
size: -
J: TRBJ2-1
V: TRBV30

CDR3: ASSIGGYNEQF
size: -
J: TRBJ2-1
V: TRBV19

CDR3: ASSLTTPRDYTYNEQF
size: -
J: TRBJ2-1
V: TRBV7-6

CDR3: ASSYVGELGYGYT
size: -
J: TRBJ1-2
V: TRBV6-6

CDR3: ASSLQGGTGYGYT
size: -
J: TRBJ1-2
V: TRBV7-8

CDR3: ASSFSSSYGYT
size: -
J: TRBJ1-2
V: TRBV27

CDR3: ASRQLVDNQPQH
size: -
J: TRBJ1-5
V: TRBV27

CDR3: AWSVYGSPLH
size: -
J: TRBJ1-6
V: TRBV30

CDR3: ASSYDRVTQY
size: -
J: TRBJ2-3
V: TRBV2

CDR3: SVETGGQAENGYEQY
size: -
J: TRBJ2-7
V: TRBV29-1

CDR3: ASSPTSTSTDTQY
size: -
J: TRBJ2-3
V: TRBV27

CDR3: ASSLAVSYEQY
size: -
J: TRBJ2-7
V: TRBV5-4

CDR3: ASTFGFGQGLGGETQY
size: -
J: TRBJ2-5
V: TRBV28

CDR3: TSSQDVVDSGANEKLF
size: few
J: TRBJ1-4
V: TRBV1

CDR3: ASSPLDRGLDEQY
size: -
J: TRBJ2-7
V: TRBV27

CDR3: ARQGLYGYT
size: once
J: TRBJ1-2
V: TRBV2

CDR3: ASTLGTEAF
size: -
J: TRBJ1-1
V: TRBV19

CDR3: ASSQDPLIDRGDSNQPQH
size: -
J: TRBJ1-5
V: TRBV4-2

CDR3: ASSPPGTGGHYEQY
size: -
J: TRBJ2-7
V: TRBV7-9

CDR3: ASSLGYGQSSYEQY
size: once
J: TRBJ2-7
V: TRBV7-9

CDR3: ASSPPGDKYEQY
size: -
J: TRBJ2-7
V: TRBV27

CDR3: SVDGTSGDLGLDTQY
size: -
J: TRBJ2-3
V: TRBV29-1

CDR3: ASSAPRGPGTDTQY
size: once
J: TRBJ2-3
V: TRBV9

CDR3: ASSLSGGPYNEQF
size: -
J: TRBJ2-1
V: TRBV5-1

CDR3: ASSSRLAGLQETQY
size: -
J: TRBJ2-5
V: TRBV13

CDR3: ASSPSQAGYEQY
size: -
J: -
V: TRBV6-5

CDR3: ASSQGTSGFYEQY
size: -
J: TRBJ2-7
V: TRBV4-3

CDR3: ASSFIFSEYNEQF
size: -
J: TRBJ2-1
V: TRBV27

CDR3: AIPAGDPNTGELF
size: -
J: TRBJ2-2
V: TRBV10-3

CDR3: ATSLTTALNTEAF
size: -
J: TRBJ1-1
V: TRBV15

CDR3: ASSPTRVQEQY
size: -
J: TRBJ2-7
V: TRBV2

CDR3: ASSKGTGLTGLAGERLREQY
size: -
J: TRBJ2-7
V: TRBV21-1

CDR3: ASRGPQGTETQY
size: -
J: TRBJ2-5
V: TRBV2